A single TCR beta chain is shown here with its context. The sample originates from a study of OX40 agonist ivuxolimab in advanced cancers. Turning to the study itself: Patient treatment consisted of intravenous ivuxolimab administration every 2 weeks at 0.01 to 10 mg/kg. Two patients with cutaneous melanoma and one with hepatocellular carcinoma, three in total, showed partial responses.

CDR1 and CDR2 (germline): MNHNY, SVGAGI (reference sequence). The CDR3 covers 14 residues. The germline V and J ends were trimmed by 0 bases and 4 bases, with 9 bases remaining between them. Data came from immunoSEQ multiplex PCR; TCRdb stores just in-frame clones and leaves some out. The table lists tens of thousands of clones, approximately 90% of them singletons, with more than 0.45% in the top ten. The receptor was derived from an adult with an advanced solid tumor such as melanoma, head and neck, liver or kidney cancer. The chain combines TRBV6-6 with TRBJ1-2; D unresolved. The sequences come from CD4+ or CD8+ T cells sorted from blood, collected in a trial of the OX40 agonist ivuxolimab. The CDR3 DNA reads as TGTGCCAGCAGTTACTCTCACCGGATCTATGGCTACACCTTC. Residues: CASSYSHRIYGYTF.